The subject of this entry is one T cell receptor beta chain. The sample originates from a study of blood T cell repertoires in COVID-19. In the authors' workflow: Using reference gene primer amplification, nucleated cell counts were estimated. TCRdb's table, derived via immunoSEQ multiplex PCR, lists solely in-frame clones and lacks some. V and J calls and clone size are as listed in that table; D and trimming were resolved from the DNA. The sample lists tens of thousands of clones, over 75% occurring once. This CDR3 region has 13 residues. Trimming at V came to 10 bases and at J to 5 bases, leaving 7 bases not matched to a gene. Germline-derived CDR1 and CDR2 are SEHNR and FQNEAQ (reference sequence).

The TCR sequence derives from an elderly woman with acute or convalescent COVID-19. The sample comprised peripheral blood. The chain carries TRBV7-9 and TRBJ1-5, with 8 nucleotides matching TRBD1. The DNA for the CDR3 is TGTGCCATCGGACAGGGAACCGATCAGCCCCAGCATTTT. Translated, it gives CAIGQGTDQPQHF.